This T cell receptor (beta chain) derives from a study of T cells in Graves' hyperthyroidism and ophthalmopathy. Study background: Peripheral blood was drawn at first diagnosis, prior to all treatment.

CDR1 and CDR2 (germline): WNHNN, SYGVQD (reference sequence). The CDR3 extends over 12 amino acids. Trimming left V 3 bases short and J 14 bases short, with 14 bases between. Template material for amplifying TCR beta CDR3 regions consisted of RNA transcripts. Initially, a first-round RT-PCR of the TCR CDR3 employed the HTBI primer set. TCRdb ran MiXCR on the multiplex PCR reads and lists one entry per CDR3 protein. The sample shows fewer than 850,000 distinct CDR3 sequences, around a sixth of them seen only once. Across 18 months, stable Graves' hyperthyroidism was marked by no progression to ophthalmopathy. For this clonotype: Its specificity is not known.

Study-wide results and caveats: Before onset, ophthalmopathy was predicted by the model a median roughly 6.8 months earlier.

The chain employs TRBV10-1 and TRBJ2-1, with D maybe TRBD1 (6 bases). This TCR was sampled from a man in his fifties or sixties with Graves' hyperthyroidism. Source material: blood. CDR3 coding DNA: TGCGCCAGCAGTGACCCCGGCCAGGGGAAGTTCTTC. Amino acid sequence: CASSDPGQGKFF.